Following are 21 T cell receptor beta chains from one sample sequenced in a study of T-cell memory formation after mild COVID-19. TCRdb itself ran the 5' RACE reads through MiXCR, one entry per CDR3 protein. In the table there are approximately 250,000 distinct CDR3 sequences, 16% of which are singletons. Source material: PBMCs or a T cell subset sorted from them (not recorded which). The receptor source for this set is a man aged 18 to 29 who had mild COVID-19 (a few samples of this study predate the infection). Cell type and time point are not known.

The CDR3 coding sequence is TGTGCCAGCGACTTTAGCGACACTGAAGCTTTCTTT. This sequence encodes CASDFSDTEAFF. The genes are TRBV12-3 or TRBV12-4 and TRBJ1-1; the D is unclear. V lost 8 bases to trimming and J lost 3 bases, with 10 bases between them. CDR3 size: 12 residues.

The rearrangement uses TRBV6-2 or TRBV6-3 and TRBJ2-3; unclear D gene. The ends were cut back, 3 bases at V and 13 bases at J, with 17 bases in the middle. CDR1 is MNHEY and CDR2 is SVGEGT in the germline V gene. The CDR3 loop spans 13 amino acids. CDR3 loop: CASSYGQSHPKYF. CDR3 bases: TGTGCCAGCAGTTATGGCCAAAGCCACCCGAAGTATTTT.

The gene calls are TRBV11-2 and TRBJ2-1, with 8 nucleotides matching TRBD2. The germline V gene has CDR1 SGHAT and CDR2 FQNNGV. Trimming cost V 0 bases and J 14 bases; bases outside gene matches: 9. CDR3 length: 14 residues. The CDR3 region has the DNA TGTGCCAGCAGCTTAGATGCGACTAGCGCCGTGGAGTTCTTC. As protein: CASSLDATSAVEFF.

The rearrangement links TRBV20-1 to TRBJ2-2, with D unclear. The CDR3 loop spans 17 amino acids. Germline values: CDR1 DFQATT, CDR2 SNEGSKA (reference sequence). V was trimmed by 0 bases and J by 1 base, leaving 15 bases between them. This CDR3 is CSARDPGQRKNTGELFF. The CDR3 DNA reads as TGCAGTGCTAGAGATCCGGGTCAAAGAAAGAACACCGGGGAGCTGTTTTTT.

This sequence joins TRBV3-1 and TRBJ1-4, with D possibly TRBD1 on 6 matching bases. The CDR3 has 14 residues. Germline CDR1 and CDR2: LGHDT and YNNKEL (reference sequence). With 3 bases removed from V and 5 bases from J, the gap between germline ends came to 10 bases. Here the CDR3 reads CASSQTGGNEKLFF. The CDR3 DNA reads TGTGCCAGCAGCCAGACAGGCGGGAATGAAAAACTGTTTTTT.

J is TRBJ1-4 and V is TRBV28; D gene unclear. Germline CDR1 MDHEN, CDR2 SYDVKM. CDR3 length: 13 residues. The CDR3 here is CVVSGGIREKLFF. CDR3 in DNA: TGTGTAGTCTCTGGTGGGATACGTGAAAAACTGTTTTTT.

This clonotype was counted between two and nine times. The rearrangement links TRBV9 to TRBJ2-1; D is possibly TRBD1 or TRBD2 (5 bases each). The CDR3 extends over 15 amino acids. The V gene's germline CDR1 is SGDLS and CDR2 YYNGEE. Trimming pared 4 bases from V and 8 bases from J, leaving 19 bases between. The CDR3 bases are TGTGCCAGCAGCACATACGGGACCCCCGACGATGAGCAGTTCTTC. It yields the protein CASSTYGTPDDEQFF.

In its sample, this clonotype was seen a few times. This chain uses TRBV7-2 with TRBJ2-1; a weak D match, TRBD2 (6 bases). Germline loops: CDR1 SGHTA, CDR2 FQGNSA. The CDR3 totals 15 residues. The V end was cut by 0 bases, the J end by 5 bases, with 11 bases between. CDR3 residues: CASSLAGTADNEQFF. For the CDR3, the DNA is TGTGCCAGCAGCTTAGCCGGGACTGCCGACAATGAGCAGTTCTTC.

The chain combines TRBV19 with TRBJ2-3; D gene ambiguous. The germline gives CDR1 LNHDA, CDR2 SQIVND (reference sequence). The CDR3 length is 13 residues. The V gene lost 6 bases and the J gene lost 1 base, with 8 bases spanning the gap. CDR3 DNA sequence: TGTGCCAGTAGCGCAGATGGCACAGATACGCAGTATTTT. Protein: CASSADGTDTQYF.

This clonotype occurred a few times. The chain is built from TRBV5-5 and TRBJ2-7, with TRBD2 matching over 7 bases. The CDR3 runs to 16 residues. From germline, CDR1 is SGHKS and CDR2 YYEKEE (reference sequence). V shed 4 bases and J 2 bases; nucleotides not matched to a gene: 12. CDR3 bases: TGTGCCAGCAGCCTAAGGTCGGGGGAGGGAGCCTACGAGCAGTACTTC. This gives the protein CASSLRSGEGAYEQYF.

The sample holds many counts of this clonotype. The chain is built from TRBV12-3 or TRBV12-4 and TRBJ2-2, with TRBD1 as a possible D gene (6 bases). The CDR3 totals 12 residues. The V end lost 3 bases, the J end lost 9 bases, and 8 bases lay between the germline ends. CDR3 sequence reads: CASSLGAWELFF. The CDR3, as DNA: TGTGCCAGCAGTTTGGGGGCGTGGGAGCTGTTTTTT.

The rearrangement joins TRBV4-1 to TRBJ2-5; D gene uncertain. CDR3 length: 16 residues. Trimming left V 5 bases short and J 2 bases short, with 18 bases between. Germline values: CDR1 MGHRA, CDR2 YSYEKL. As DNA, the CDR3 is TGCGCCAGCAGCGACTCCGAGGCAGTATCTCAAGAGACCCAGTACTTC. Translated, it gives CASSDSEAVSQETQYF.

This clonotype has a handful of counts. The chain is built from TRBV20-1 and TRBJ1-2; a possible D gene is TRBD1 (6 bases). The ends were cut back, 6 bases at V and 4 bases at J, with 12 bases in the middle. Per the germline V gene, CDR1 is DFQATT and CDR2 is SNEGSKA (reference sequence). This CDR3 region has 12 residues. The CDR3 spells CSAARGGYGYTF. In nucleotides, the CDR3 is TGCAGTGCAGCCAGGGGTGGCTATGGCTACACCTTC.

This clonotype was recorded a few times. The CDR3 DNA follows: TGTGCCAGCAGTCTACTGGGGGCAAACGAGCAGTACTTC. Protein: CASSLLGANEQYF. J is TRBJ2-7 and V is TRBV7-9; a weak D match, TRBD1 (6 bases). Looked up from germline, CDR1 is SEHNR and CDR2 is FQNEAQ (reference sequence). The CDR3 runs to 13 residues. With 6 bases removed from V and 5 bases from J, the gap between germline ends came to 14 bases.

DNA of the CDR3: TGCGCCAGCAGTCAGGGCAGGACTTACTTAAATGAGCAGTTCTTC. This sequence encodes CASSQGRTYLNEQFF. This chain connects TRBV4-1 to TRBJ2-5; D is possibly TRBD1 or TRBD2 (5 bases each). The DNA matches TRBJ2-1 better at its end, which makes the J call doubtful. This CDR3 comprises 15 residues. In germline, CDR1 is MGHRA, CDR2 YSYEKL.

This clonotype was detected many times. The V gene is TRBV5-1, the J gene TRBJ2-7; no definite D call. The germline CDR1 and CDR2 sequences are SGHRS and YFSETQ. Trimming took 0 bases from V and 2 from J, leaving 6 bases between them. This CDR3 spans 13 amino acids. The CDR3 sequence: CASSLEGTYEQYF. The DNA for the CDR3 is TGCGCCAGCAGCTTGGAAGGGACCTACGAGCAGTACTTC.

The gene calls are TRBV29-1 and TRBJ1-2; unclear D gene. V was cut by 6 bases and J by 2 bases, with 7 bases left in between. This CDR3 comprises 11 residues. Germline V gene sequence: CDR1 SQVTM, CDR2 ANQGSEA. This CDR3 is CSVDGNYGYTF. The CDR3 DNA reads as TGCAGCGTCGACGGCAACTATGGCTACACCTTC.

The chain joins TRBV6-2 or TRBV6-3 to TRBJ1-1, with D unclear. This CDR3 is 11 amino acids long. V gave up 4 bases and J gave up 4 bases, with 4 bases separating them. Germline V gene lookup returns CDR1 MNHEY and CDR2 SVGEGT. The CDR3 nucleotides read TGTGCCAGCAGTTCCACCACTGAAGCTTTCTTT. Its protein product is CASSSTTEAFF.

Only a few counts were recorded for this clonotype. This rearrangement joins TRBV29-1 to TRBJ1-2; D may be TRBD1 (5 bases). Germline CDR1 SQVTM, CDR2 ANQGSEA. V lost 8 bases and J 4 bases, leaving 11 bases between the germline ends. CDR3 size: 11 residues. DNA of the CDR3: TGCAGCACCAGGGATGGCTATGGCTACACCTTC. It specifies CSTRDGYGYTF. Looking up the rest from reference TRBV29-1 and TRBJ1-2 gives the full variable domain: SAVISQKPSRDICQRGTSLTIQCQVDSQVTMMFWYRQQPGQSLTLIATANQGSEATYESGFVIDKFPISRPNLTFSTLTVSNMSPEDSSIYLCSTRDGYGYTFGSGTRLTVV.

This clonotype was found many times. In nucleotides, the CDR3 is TGCGCCAGCAGCCCCGATCCCTTCTATGGCTACACCTTC. The encoded protein is CASSPDPFYGYTF. The chain has TRBV5-1 and TRBJ1-2; D not certain. The CDR3 has 13 amino acids. The germline CDR1 and CDR2 sequences are SGHRS and YFSETQ. V was shortened by 4 bases and J by 4 bases, with 11 bases between the two germline ends.

CDR3 nucleotide sequence: TGTGCCAGCAGTCCATACTATGGACGGCAAGAGACCCAGTACTTC. It specifies CASSPYYGRQETQYF. This chain uses TRBV27 with TRBJ2-5; D remains ambiguous. The germline gives CDR1 MNHEY, CDR2 SMNVEV (reference sequence). CDR3 size: 15 residues. V lost 5 bases and J lost 2, with 15 bases in between.